The 13 T cell receptor beta chains presented below share a single source sample, sequenced in a study of CD8 T cells in ankylosing spondylitis. Overall study results and limits: There was a TCR beta motif, made of several highly homologous variants, that appeared characteristic of ankylosing spondylitis blood.

TCRdb re-called the 5' RACE reads with MiXCR, one entry per CDR3 protein. This table holds roughly 470,000 distinct CDR3 sequences, roughly 26% found once. These receptors' targets are unknown. Material for sequencing was blood, either unsorted or a sorted T cell fraction (not recorded which). The receptors were gathered from a male donor with ankylosing spondylitis.

This chain joins TRBV6-1 and TRBJ2-1; D tentatively reads TRBD1 or TRBD2 (7 bases each). Germline V gene sequence: CDR1 MNHNS, CDR2 SASEGT. V gave up 6 bases and J gave up 6 bases, with 15 bases separating them. The CDR3 sequence is 14 residues long. The CDR3 bases are TGTGCCAGCAGAGGGGGCGGGAGCGGCAATGAGCAGTTCTTC. This gives the protein CASRGGGSGNEQFF.

The genes are TRBV12-3 or TRBV12-4 and TRBJ1-1; D not resolved. The CDR3 length is 12 residues. Trimming cost V 7 bases and J 4 bases, with 10 bases left between them. This CDR3 is CASTLWGTEAFF. The CDR3 DNA sequence: TGTGCCAGCACCCTTTGGGGCACTGAAGCTTTCTTT.

This chain links TRBV11-2 with TRBJ1-2, with 8 nucleotides matching TRBD1. This CDR3 is 15 amino acids long. The V segment lost 4 bases and the J segment 0 bases; nucleotides outside the gene matches: 4. Per the germline V gene, CDR1 is SGHAT and CDR2 is FQNNGV. CDR3 nucleotide sequence: TGTGCCAGCAGCTCCGGGACAGGAGCTAACTATGGCTACACCTTC. This encodes CASSSGTGANYGYTF.

The rearrangement links TRBV4-1 to TRBJ1-4; 7 bases fit TRBD1. Trimming removed 1 base from V and 12 bases from J; junction bases left unmatched: 14. CDR1 is MGHRA, CDR2 YSYEKL, per germline. There are 16 residues in the CDR3. The CDR3 is CASSQAGQTARRELFF. CDR3 DNA: TGCGCCAGCAGCCAAGCGGGACAGACCGCCCGGAGGGAACTGTTTTTT.

This clonotype was recorded many times. The rearrangement links TRBV7-2 to TRBJ2-2; D remains ambiguous. Trimming took 0 bases from V and 2 from J, leaving 10 bases between them. This CDR3 comprises 16 residues. CDR1 SGHTA and CDR2 FQGNSA come from the germline V gene. CDR3 amino acids: CASSLAGGYNTGELFF. The DNA for the CDR3 is TGTGCCAGCAGCTTAGCCGGCGGATATAACACCGGGGAGCTGTTTTTT.

This clonotype occurred a few times. This chain joins TRBV29-1 and TRBJ2-5; 12 bases are shared with TRBD2. The germline V gene has CDR1 SQVTM and CDR2 ANQGSEA. This CDR3 is built from 13 residues. J lost 5 bases, V lost 5 bases, and 3 bases had no gene match. The CDR3 here is CSVRTSGTETQYF. The CDR3 DNA is TGCAGCGTTCGGACTAGCGGGACGGAGACCCAGTACTTC.

The rearrangement links TRBV10-3 to TRBJ1-3; no clear D. V dropped 7 bases and J dropped 4 bases, with 17 bases sitting between them. In germline, CDR1 is ENHRY, CDR2 SYGVKD. The CDR3 runs to 15 residues. The CDR3 loop is CAITYFPAQGNTIYF. DNA for the CDR3: TGTGCCATCACTTATTTCCCGGCGCAAGGAAACACCATATATTTT.

The chain combines TRBV7-2 with TRBJ2-5, with D possibly matching TRBD1 (6 bases). The CDR3 sequence is 15 residues long. V was pared by 4 bases and J by 2 bases, with 14 bases between. CDR1 is SGHTA and CDR2 is FQGNSA in the germline V gene. In DNA, the CDR3 is TGTGCCAGCAGCTACCTCGGACAGTTTCAAGAGACCCAGTACTTC. It is translated as CASSYLGQFQETQYF. The variable domain in full, completed from reference TRBV7-2 and TRBJ2-5, reads GAGVSQSPSNKVTEKGKDVELRCDPISGHTALYWYRQSLGQGLEFLIYFQGNSAPDKSGLPSDRFSAERTGGSVSTLTIQRTQQEDSAVYLCASSYLGQFQETQYFGPGTRLLVL.

V and J are TRBV5-1 and TRBJ2-3, with TRBD2 matching 9 bases. J gave up 3 bases and V 0 bases, and 5 bases lay outside the gene matches. CDR1 is SGHRS, CDR2 YFSETQ, per germline. This CDR3 has 16 residues. In nucleotides, the CDR3 is TGCGCCAGCAGCTTGGAGATAGCGGGAGAGACAGATACGCAGTATTTT. This translates into CASSLEIAGETDTQYF.

The chain uses TRBV5-1 and TRBJ2-3, with 9 bases lining up with TRBD1. The germline gives CDR1 SGHRS, CDR2 YFSETQ. The CDR3 extends over 15 amino acids. Trimming took 4 bases from V and 0 from J; bases not matched to a gene: 3. CDR3 bases: TGCGCCAGCAGCAGGGACAGGGCAAGCACAGATACGCAGTATTTT. Protein: CASSRDRASTDTQYF.

The chain couples TRBV12-3 or TRBV12-4 to TRBJ2-2; D unresolved. Trimming left V 8 bases short and J 0 bases short, with 10 bases between. CDR3 length: 14 residues. CDR3 DNA sequence: TGTGCCAGCTCGAGGCACACGAACACCGGGGAGCTGTTTTTT. This encodes CASSRHTNTGELFF.

This clonotype turned up a few times. The V call is TRBV11-2, the J call TRBJ2-4; 10 bases are a match to TRBD2. The germline V gene encodes CDR1 SGHAT and CDR2 FQNNGV. The CDR3 consists of 14 residues. The V segment lost 4 bases and the J segment 8 bases; nucleotides outside the gene matches: 5. CDR3 in amino acids: CASSSLAGVDIQYF. The CDR3 region has the DNA TGTGCCAGCAGCTCCCTAGCGGGAGTTGACATTCAGTACTTC.

This clonotype was observed at least ten times. This chain links TRBV12-3 or TRBV12-4 with TRBJ2-2, with D perhaps TRBD2 (6 bases). The CDR3 has 14 residues. The germline V and J ends were trimmed by 6 bases and 1 base, with 9 bases remaining between them. CDR3 coding DNA: TGTGCCAGCAGCCCGGGAGTGAACACCGGGGAGCTGTTTTTT. Translation gives CASSPGVNTGELFF.